Below are 8 T cell receptor beta chains sequenced from a single sample in a study of cytomegalovirus exposure and HLA in healthy donors. Generated by immunoSEQ multiplex PCR, the TCRdb table keeps only in-frame clones and is missing some. This sample has 300,000 to 400,000 clones, with about nine tenths found just once. Sequencing used PBMCs. The source is a woman aged 18-29 years in good health and CMV-seronegative.

This sequence joins TRBV15 and TRBJ2-7; the match to TRBD1 covers 8 bases. This CDR3 has 14 residues. Germline CDR1 and CDR2: LNHNV and YYDKDF (reference sequence). V lost 6 bases, J lost 5 bases, and 9 bases stayed unmatched. CDR3 DNA: TGTGCCACCAGTTTGGGACAGGAGACTAACGAGCAGTACTTC. Its translation: CATSLGQETNEQYF.

The V call is TRBV2, the J call TRBJ2-1, with D perhaps matching TRBD2 (6 bases). CDR3 length: 13 residues. Trimming removed 7 bases at V and 7 bases at J, with 14 bases between. From germline, CDR1 is SNHLY and CDR2 FYNNEI. The CDR3 here is CASTGTGWNEQFF. DNA of the CDR3: TGTGCCAGCACGGGGACTGGATGGAATGAGCAGTTCTTC.

The chain is built from TRBV6-1 and TRBJ1-5; TRBD1 matches 7 bases. The germline V gene has CDR1 MNHNS and CDR2 SASEGT. The ends lost 8 bases at V and 7 bases at J; junction bases unmatched: 8. The CDR3 contains 13 residues. In DNA, the CDR3 is TGTGCCAGCGGTAAAGGGGGCCAGCAGCCCCAGCATTTT. The encoded protein is CASGKGGQQPQHF.

J is TRBJ1-4 and V is TRBV6-5; no clear D. Germline V lookup: CDR1 MNHEY, CDR2 SVGAGI. V gave up 2 bases and J gave up 5 bases, with 9 bases separating them. The CDR3 totals 14 residues. The CDR3 bases are TGTGCCAGCAGTTACGGAGGCCCGAATGAAAAACTGTTTTTT. Translated: CASSYGGPNEKLFF.

The chain couples TRBV5-6 to TRBJ2-1, with TRBD2 matching 16 bases. The CDR3 has 17 residues. Per germline, CDR1 SGHDT and CDR2 YYEEEE. J was trimmed by 8 bases and V by 4 bases; bases with no gene match: 9. The CDR3 reads CASSQLGTSGRVDEQFF. CDR3 in DNA: TGTGCCAGCAGCCAGCTCGGGACTAGCGGGAGGGTCGATGAGCAGTTCTTC. Full variable domain (outside the CDR3, taken from reference TRBV5-6 and TRBJ2-1): DAGVTQSPTHLIKTRGQQVTLRCSPKSGHDTVSWYQQALGQGPQFIFQYYEEEERQRGNFPDRFSGHQFPNYSSELNVNALLLGDSALYLCASSQLGTSGRVDEQFFGPGTRLTVL.

This chain connects TRBV27 to TRBJ2-7, with 9 positions matching TRBD2. The V segment lost 2 bases and the J segment 5 bases; nucleotides outside the gene matches: 10. Germline CDR1 MNHEY, CDR2 SMNVEV (reference sequence). The CDR3 runs to 16 residues. CDR3 sequence: CASSLSASGGSDEQYF. The CDR3 region has the DNA TGTGCCAGCAGTTTAAGCGCCAGCGGGGGGTCCGACGAGCAGTACTTC.

This sequence joins TRBV29-1 and TRBJ2-7, with D maybe TRBD2 (5 bases). The length of the CDR3 is 13 residues. The V and J ends lost 2 bases and 6 bases respectively, with 14 bases between them. Germline lookup yields CDR1 SQVTM and CDR2 ANQGSEA. The CDR3 is CSVEQAPTTEQYF. CDR3 bases: TGCAGCGTTGAACAGGCTCCGACTACCGAGCAGTACTTC.

The chain has TRBV25-1 and TRBJ2-7, with 9 bases that match TRBD1. The CDR3 spans 16 residues. Germline CDR1 reads MGHDK; CDR2 reads SYGVNS. Trimming removed 3 bases from V and 3 bases from J; junction bases left unmatched: 9. CDR3 coding DNA: TGTGCCAGCAGTGATCTCCGGGACAGGGATGTCTACGAGCAGTACTTC. As protein: CASSDLRDRDVYEQYF.